This is a list of T cell receptor beta chains from one sample in a study of blood T cell repertoires in COVID-19. Clones were sequenced by immunoSEQ multiplex PCR, and TCRdb holds only the in-frame ones, with some missing. The top ten hold roughly 1.2% of the sample, which has over 300,000 clones, around 92% seen once. The sequenced sample consisted of peripheral blood. Receptors originate from a man aged 40-49 years with acute or convalescent COVID-19. Both conserved end residues are part of each CDR3. The order of the fields is CDR3 length, clone size, J gene, V gene, D gene, CDR3 protein, CDR3 DNA. D genes are given only for firm matches. Not all rows give a size; the values are once, few, many and, for expanded clones, a class.

CDR3 length: 13; clone size: .; J gene: TRBJ1-1; V gene: TRBV12-3/TRBV12-4; D gene: .; CDR3 protein: CASTIYSDTEAFF; CDR3 DNA: TGTGCCAGCACCATTTATTCGGACACTGAAGCTTTCTTT
CDR3 length: 16; clone size: .; J gene: TRBJ1-1; V gene: TRBV7-9; D gene: .; CDR3 protein: CASSIGTGGRNTEAFF; CDR3 DNA: TGTGCCAGCAGCATCGGGACGGGGGGAAGGAACACTGAAGCTTTCTTT
CDR3 length: 14; clone size: .; J gene: TRBJ2-2; V gene: TRBV7-9; D gene: .; CDR3 protein: CASSVRQSTGELFF; CDR3 DNA: TGTGCCAGCAGCGTGCGACAAAGCACCGGGGAGCTGTTTTTT
CDR3 length: 16; clone size: .; J gene: TRBJ1-5; V gene: TRBV19; D gene: .; CDR3 protein: CASTIESGSGNQPQHF; CDR3 DNA: TGTGCCAGTACCATCGAATCGGGGTCGGGCAATCAGCCCCAGCATTTT
CDR3 length: 16; clone size: once; J gene: TRBJ2-7; V gene: TRBV4-2; D gene: TRBD1; CDR3 protein: CASSQDEGQGPYEQYF; CDR3 DNA: TGTGCCAGCAGCCAAGATGAAGGACAGGGACCCTACGAGCAGTACTTC
CDR3 length: 16; clone size: .; J gene: TRBJ2-1; V gene: TRBV13; D gene: TRBD2; CDR3 protein: CASSLLGEGSYNEQFF; CDR3 DNA: TGTGCCAGCAGCTTACTGGGGGAGGGCTCCTACAATGAGCAGTTCTTC
CDR3 length: 13; clone size: .; J gene: TRBJ1-6; V gene: TRBV7-3; D gene: TRBD1; CDR3 protein: CASSRGTDSPLHF; CDR3 DNA: TGTGCCAGCAGCCGGGGGACAGATTCACCCCTCCACTTT
CDR3 length: 15; clone size: .; J gene: TRBJ1-2; V gene: TRBV5-6; D gene: TRBD1; CDR3 protein: CASSFLTGGRYGYTF; CDR3 DNA: TGTGCCAGCAGCTTCCTGACAGGGGGCAGGTATGGCTACACCTTC
CDR3 length: 15; clone size: once; J gene: TRBJ2-5; V gene: TRBV7-7; D gene: .; CDR3 protein: CASSSRQELVETQYF; CDR3 DNA: TGTGCTAGCAGTTCCCGACAGGAACTAGTGGAGACCCAGTACTTC
CDR3 length: 12; clone size: .; J gene: TRBJ2-7; V gene: TRBV28; D gene: .; CDR3 protein: CASNRRLYEQYF; CDR3 DNA: TGTGCCAGCAACCGGCGGCTTTACGAGCAGTACTTC
CDR3 length: 16; clone size: .; J gene: TRBJ1-1; V gene: TRBV5-1; D gene: .; CDR3 protein: CASSLEVRQANTEAFF; CDR3 DNA: TGCGCCAGCAGCTTGGAAGTCAGGCAGGCGAACACTGAAGCTTTCTTT
CDR3 length: 11; clone size: .; J gene: TRBJ1-1; V gene: TRBV6-2/TRBV6-3; D gene: TRBD1; CDR3 protein: CASSMGTGAFF; CDR3 DNA: TGTGCCAGCAGTATGGGGACAGGCGCTTTCTTT
CDR3 length: 14; clone size: .; J gene: TRBJ2-7; V gene: TRBV19; D gene: .; CDR3 protein: CASSMAGALHEQYF; CDR3 DNA: TGTGCCAGTAGTATGGCGGGGGCACTGCACGAGCAGTACTTC
CDR3 length: 15; clone size: .; J gene: TRBJ2-7; V gene: TRBV7-2; D gene: .; CDR3 protein: CASSLGGGFFYEQYF; CDR3 DNA: TGTGCCAGCAGCTTAGGTGGCGGATTCTTCTACGAGCAGTACTTC
CDR3 length: 17; clone size: .; J gene: TRBJ2-2; V gene: TRBV5-5; D gene: .; CDR3 protein: CASSAKAGLFRAGELFF; CDR3 DNA: TGTGCCAGCAGCGCGAAGGCGGGCTTATTCCGCGCCGGGGAGCTGTTTTTT
CDR3 length: 15; clone size: .; J gene: TRBJ2-1; V gene: TRBV3-1/TRBV3-2; D gene: TRBD2; CDR3 protein: CASSHGGGQYNEQFF; CDR3 DNA: TGTGCCAGCAGCCATGGCGGGGGGCAATACAATGAGCAGTTCTTC
CDR3 length: 16; clone size: .; J gene: TRBJ1-5; V gene: TRBV6-2/TRBV6-3; D gene: .; CDR3 protein: CASSYSGQISNQPQHF; CDR3 DNA: TGTGCCAGCAGTTACTCTGGACAGATTAGCAATCAGCCCCAGCATTTT
CDR3 length: 14; clone size: .; J gene: TRBJ1-2; V gene: TRBV29-1; D gene: TRBD1; CDR3 protein: CSVKEDRAHYGYTF; CDR3 DNA: TGCAGCGTGAAAGAGGACAGGGCTCACTATGGCTACACCTTC
CDR3 length: 14; clone size: .; J gene: TRBJ1-6; V gene: TRBV4-1; D gene: TRBD1; CDR3 protein: CASSQNRGRSPLHF; CDR3 DNA: TGCGCCAGCAGCCAAAACAGGGGACGTTCACCCCTCCACTTT
CDR3 length: 14; clone size: .; J gene: TRBJ2-2; V gene: TRBV28; D gene: TRBD2; CDR3 protein: CASSLGTITGELFF; CDR3 DNA: TGTGCCAGCAGCTTAGGGACTATCACCGGGGAGCTGTTTTTT
CDR3 length: 13; clone size: .; J gene: TRBJ1-1; V gene: TRBV28; D gene: .; CDR3 protein: CASRQSAYTEAFF; CDR3 DNA: TGTGCCAGCAGACAATCCGCATACACTGAAGCTTTCTTT
CDR3 length: 15; clone size: .; J gene: TRBJ2-3; V gene: TRBV18; D gene: TRBD1; CDR3 protein: CASSPPGQGTDTQYF; CDR3 DNA: TGTGCCAGCTCACCACCGGGACAGGGTACAGATACGCAGTATTTT
CDR3 length: 13; clone size: .; J gene: TRBJ2-7; V gene: TRBV11-1; D gene: TRBD1; CDR3 protein: CASSIGTGGEQYF; CDR3 DNA: TGTGCCAGCAGCATTGGGACAGGGGGTGAGCAGTACTTC
CDR3 length: 16; clone size: .; J gene: TRBJ1-1; V gene: TRBV7-2; D gene: .; CDR3 protein: CASSPRGGSASTEAFF; CDR3 DNA: TGTGCCAGCAGCCCCCGCGGAGGGAGCGCAAGCACTGAAGCTTTCTTT
CDR3 length: 15; clone size: .; J gene: TRBJ2-1; V gene: TRBV7-2; D gene: .; CDR3 protein: CASSLVGASYNEQFF; CDR3 DNA: TGTGCCAGCAGCTTAGTAGGGGCTTCCTACAATGAGCAGTTCTTC
CDR3 length: 13; clone size: .; J gene: TRBJ1-4; V gene: TRBV5-6; D gene: TRBD1; CDR3 protein: CASSRDRREKLFF; CDR3 DNA: TGTGCCAGCAGCAGGGACAGGCGGGAAAAACTGTTTTTT
CDR3 length: 12; clone size: .; J gene: TRBJ1-1; V gene: TRBV28; D gene: .; CDR3 protein: CASNPGYTEAFF; CDR3 DNA: TGTGCCAGCAACCCAGGGTACACTGAAGCTTTCTTT
CDR3 length: 16; clone size: .; J gene: TRBJ2-3; V gene: TRBV4-1; D gene: .; CDR3 protein: CASSQGQDASTDTQYF; CDR3 DNA: TGCGCCAGCAGCCAAGGACAGGACGCGAGCACAGATACGCAGTATTTT
CDR3 length: 15; clone size: .; J gene: TRBJ1-5; V gene: TRBV5-1; D gene: TRBD1; CDR3 protein: CASSRTGESNQPQHF; CDR3 DNA: TGCGCCAGCAGCCGGACAGGTGAAAGCAATCAGCCCCAGCATTTT
CDR3 length: 14; clone size: .; J gene: TRBJ2-1; V gene: TRBV12-5; D gene: .; CDR3 protein: CASGGMPRYNEQFF; CDR3 DNA: TGTGCTAGTGGTGGTATGCCGAGATACAATGAGCAGTTCTTC
CDR3 length: 18; clone size: once; J gene: TRBJ1-2; V gene: TRBV27; D gene: .; CDR3 protein: CASSLSIIQGSGRDGYTF; CDR3 DNA: TGTGCCAGCAGTTTATCGATAATTCAGGGAAGCGGGCGGGATGGCTACACCTTC
CDR3 length: 13; clone size: .; J gene: TRBJ1-6; V gene: TRBV19; D gene: .; CDR3 protein: CASTGSYNSPLHF; CDR3 DNA: TGTGCCAGTACGGGTTCCTATAATTCACCCCTCCACTTT
CDR3 length: 13; clone size: .; J gene: TRBJ1-5; V gene: TRBV4-3; D gene: .; CDR3 protein: CASSPTLSQPQHF; CDR3 DNA: TGCGCCAGCAGCCCAACTTTAAGTCAGCCCCAGCATTTT
CDR3 length: 14; clone size: .; J gene: TRBJ2-7; V gene: TRBV11-2; D gene: TRBD1; CDR3 protein: CASSLGTGSYEQYF; CDR3 DNA: TGTGCCAGCAGCTTAGGGACAGGATCCTACGAGCAGTACTTC
CDR3 length: 17; clone size: once; J gene: TRBJ1-1; V gene: TRBV15; D gene: .; CDR3 protein: CATSRDRRGFANTEAFF; CDR3 DNA: TGTGCCACCAGCAGAGATCGTAGGGGATTCGCGAACACTGAAGCTTTCTTT
CDR3 length: 20; clone size: once; J gene: TRBJ2-3; V gene: TRBV29-1; D gene: TRBD2; CDR3 protein: CSVCDPPGLAGGLSTDTQYF; CDR3 DNA: TGCAGCGTTTGTGATCCGCCAGGACTAGCGGGGGGGCTTAGCACAGATACGCAGTATTTT
CDR3 length: 15; clone size: .; J gene: TRBJ2-2; V gene: TRBV28; D gene: TRBD2; CDR3 protein: CASSLILAGAGELFF; CDR3 DNA: TGTGCCAGCAGCCTCATACTAGCGGGAGCTGGGGAGCTGTTTTTT
CDR3 length: 15; clone size: .; J gene: TRBJ2-2; V gene: TRBV4-1; D gene: TRBD1; CDR3 protein: CASRHQDRGQRELFF; CDR3 DNA: TGCGCCAGCAGACACCAGGACAGGGGGCAACGGGAGCTGTTTTTT
CDR3 length: 16; clone size: many; J gene: TRBJ1-4; V gene: TRBV5-1; D gene: TRBD1; CDR3 protein: CASSLTTGGLNEKLFF; CDR3 DNA: TGCGCCAGCAGCTTAACGACAGGGGGATTAAATGAAAAACTGTTTTTT
CDR3 length: 14; clone size: .; J gene: TRBJ2-7; V gene: TRBV6-6; D gene: TRBD1; CDR3 protein: CASSLGQGAYEQYF; CDR3 DNA: TGTGCCAGCAGTCTCGGACAGGGAGCCTACGAGCAGTACTTC
CDR3 length: 13; clone size: .; J gene: TRBJ2-7; V gene: TRBV4-1; D gene: .; CDR3 protein: CASSPRQTYEQYF; CDR3 DNA: TGCGCCAGCAGCCCCCGACAGACCTACGAGCAGTACTTC
CDR3 length: 15; clone size: once; J gene: TRBJ1-2; V gene: TRBV4-1; D gene: .; CDR3 protein: CASSQGQIENYGYTF; CDR3 DNA: TGCGCCAGCAGCCAAGGACAGATAGAGAACTATGGCTACACCTTC
CDR3 length: 14; clone size: .; J gene: TRBJ2-7; V gene: TRBV6-6; D gene: .; CDR3 protein: CASSYDGSRREQYF; CDR3 DNA: TGTGCCAGCAGTTACGACGGGAGCCGTCGGGAGCAGTACTTC